One and the same sample provided the 18 T cell receptor beta chains below, sequenced in a study of shared clonotypes between healthy human individuals. Using immunoSEQ multiplex PCR, the repertoire was profiled, and TCRdb retains in-frame clones only, with some absent. The table has some 1.4 million clones, around 95% seen once; the top ten hold about 1.2%. Material for sequencing was naive CD4+ T cells sorted from blood. Subset indicated: CD45RA+ positively selected. The receptors derive from a man aged 25-45 years in good health.

About this clone itself: At the DNA level, this CDR3 is encoded by other sequences in the same sample as well. The V gene is TRBV19, the J gene TRBJ1-1, with D maybe TRBD1 (5 bases). This CDR3 is built from 14 residues. Between the trimmed V and J ends, which lost 5 bases and 1 base, there was a span of 11 bases. Germline assignment: CDR1 LNHDA and CDR2 SQIVND (reference sequence). For the CDR3, the DNA is TGTGCCAGTAGTCGGGACGGCAGGAACACTGAAGCTTTCTTT. Amino acid sequence: CASSRDGRNTEAFF.

The V call is TRBV6-5, the J call TRBJ2-2; no firm D call. The length of the CDR3 is 15 residues. Trimming stripped 2 bases from V and 5 bases from J, with 12 bases between. Germline V gene data show CDR1 as MNHEY and CDR2 as SVGAGI. The CDR3 region has the DNA TGTGCCAGCAGTTACGGAGTGGGTCTGACCGGGGAGCTGTTTTTT. Protein product: CASSYGVGLTGELFF.

The chain uses TRBV9 and TRBJ2-5; D is uncertain. V shed 3 bases and J shed 4 bases, with 10 bases lying between them. Germline CDR1 SGDLS, CDR2 YYNGEE. This CDR3 has 13 residues. CDR3 region: CASSGRTSETQYF. Written as DNA, the CDR3 is TGTGCCAGCAGCGGGAGAACGTCAGAGACCCAGTACTTC.

Comment on this clone: Additional DNA sequences in this sample encode the identical CDR3. V and J are TRBV18 and TRBJ2-5; D is unclear. The CDR3 contains 12 residues. The germline gives CDR1 KGHSH, CDR2 LQKENI. V lost 3 bases and J 1 base, leaving 3 bases between the germline ends. Here the CDR3 reads CASSPSQETQYF. The DNA of the CDR3 is TGTGCCAGCTCACCTTCCCAAGAGACCCAGTACTTC.

The chain joins TRBV30 to TRBJ1-2; 8 nucleotides line up with TRBD1. The J segment lost 0 bases and the V segment lost 8 bases, leaving 20 bases of the junction unmatched. Germline V gene lookup returns CDR1 GTSNPN and CDR2 SVGIG (reference sequence). This CDR3 contains 18 residues. As DNA, the CDR3 is TGTGCCCCTCCAAAGGGCGGGACAGGACTTTTAGCTAACTATGGCTACACCTTC. Translating gives CAPPKGGTGLLANYGYTF.

The chain recombines TRBV7-9 with TRBJ2-7, with D unclear. CDR3 length equals 15 residues. V shed 0 bases and J shed 6 bases, with 15 bases lying between them. CDR1 is SEHNR and CDR2 is FQNEAQ in the germline V gene (reference sequence). CDR3 in DNA: TGTGCCAGCAGCTTAGCGCTCGGTAACCTCGGCGAGCAGTACTTC. It translates to CASSLALGNLGEQYF.

This clone was observed a few times. Other DNA sequences from this sample encode an identical CDR3 as well. The J gene is TRBJ2-1, the V gene TRBV7-9; no definite D call. V was cut by 0 bases and J by 7 bases, with 1 base left in between. Per the germline V gene, CDR1 is SEHNR and CDR2 is FQNEAQ (reference sequence). The CDR3 runs 11 residues. Here the CDR3 reads CASSLANEQFF. Written as DNA, the CDR3 is TGTGCCAGCAGCTTAGCTAATGAGCAGTTCTTC.

This clone was recorded once. Here the CDR3 reads CASCQGTFRMGELFF. The DNA for the CDR3 is TGTGCCAGCTGCCAGGGCACATTTCGGATGGGGGAGCTGTTTTTT. This sequence joins TRBV2 and TRBJ2-2, with a possible D match to TRBD1 (5 bases). CDR3 length: 15 residues. Trimming left V 8 bases short and J 8 bases short, with 21 bases between. CDR1 is SNHLY, CDR2 FYNNEI, per germline.

The chain has TRBV10-3 and TRBJ1-3; no clear D. The length of the CDR3 is 17 residues. The germline gives CDR1 ENHRY, CDR2 SYGVKD. The V gene lost 6 bases and the J gene lost 1 base, with 19 bases spanning the gap. CDR3 residues: CAIRITSGLSSGNTIYF. CDR3 sequence (DNA): TGTGCCATCAGGATTACATCAGGCCTCAGTTCTGGAAACACCATATATTTT.

Remarks on this clone: Other DNA sequences within the sample encode an identical CDR3. V and J are TRBV19 and TRBJ2-3; 12 bases agree with TRBD2. The CDR3 consists of 16 residues. Trimming at V came to 3 bases and at J to 2 bases, leaving 3 bases not matched to a gene. The germline gives CDR1 LNHDA, CDR2 SQIVND (reference sequence). This CDR3 is CASSILAGGLTDTQYF. The CDR3 region has the DNA TGTGCCAGTAGTATTCTAGCGGGAGGGCTCACAGATACGCAGTATTTT. Drawing the rest from reference TRBV19 and TRBJ2-3, the complete variable domain is DGGITQSPKYLFRKEGQNVTLSCEQNLNHDAMYWYRQDPGQGLRLIYYSQIVNDFQKGDIAEGYSVSREKKESFPLTVTSAQKNPTAFYLCASSILAGGLTDTQYFGPGTRLTVL.

The gene calls are TRBV4-1 and TRBJ1-5, with D perhaps matching TRBD1 (5 bases). The germline V and J ends were trimmed by 2 bases and 5 bases, with 13 bases remaining between them. The germline gives CDR1 MGHRA, CDR2 YSYEKL. The CDR3 sequence is 15 residues long. The chain's CDR3 is CASSQSRDGYQPQHF. The CDR3 DNA is TGCGCCAGCAGCCAATCCCGGGACGGTTATCAGCCCCAGCATTTT.

This sequence joins TRBV2 and TRBJ2-7; TRBD2 matches at 8 bases. Germline CDR1 is SNHLY and CDR2 is FYNNEI. The ends lost 4 bases at V and 6 bases at J; junction bases unmatched: 11. The length of the CDR3 is 15 residues. In DNA, the CDR3 is TGTGCCAGCAGTGGTACTAGCGGTTTCCCGGCCGAGCAGTACTTC. Translated, it gives CASSGTSGFPAEQYF.

The chain recombines TRBV9 with TRBJ2-7; D may match TRBD1 or TRBD2 (6 bases each). The CDR3 covers 11 residues. V lost 3 bases, J lost 9 bases, and 10 bases lay in between. The germline V gene has CDR1 SGDLS and CDR2 YYNGEE. CDR3 region: CASSEGGLQYF. DNA of the CDR3: TGTGCCAGCAGCGAAGGGGGGCTGCAGTACTTC.

The rearrangement links TRBV7-9 to TRBJ1-2; no reliable D call. Per germline, CDR1 SEHNR and CDR2 FQNEAQ (reference sequence). The CDR3 is 12 residues long. V gave up 3 bases and J gave up 2 bases, with 4 bases separating them. CDR3 region: CASSLVNYGYTF. CDR3 bases: TGTGCCAGCAGCTTGGTGAACTATGGCTACACCTTC.

The chain combines TRBV10-1 with TRBJ2-1; D unclear. This CDR3 spans 10 amino acids. From germline, CDR1 is WNHNN and CDR2 SYGVQD (reference sequence). V lost 8 bases to trimming and J lost 10 bases, with 9 bases between them. CDR3 in amino acids: CASVIGEQFF. The DNA for the CDR3 is TGCGCCAGCGTTATCGGAGAGCAGTTCTTC.

The V gene is TRBV7-2, the J gene TRBJ2-7, with 9 nucleotides matching TRBD1. The CDR3 totals 13 residues. Germline trimming cut 5 bases from V and 3 bases from J; bases unmatched to any gene: 2. Germline V CDR1 and CDR2: SGHTA, FQGNSA. The CDR3 reads CASSRQGVYEQYF. The CDR3 coding sequence is TGTGCCAGCAGCCGACAGGGGGTCTACGAGCAGTACTTC.

Notes on this clone: Other DNA sequences within the sample encode an identical CDR3. This chain connects TRBV29-1 to TRBJ2-5, with D possibly TRBD1 on 6 matching bases. V lost 3 bases to trimming and J lost 4 bases, with 12 bases between them. The germline gives CDR1 SQVTM, CDR2 ANQGSEA. The CDR3 is 13 amino acids. This CDR3 is CSVDPAGVETQYF. CDR3 nucleotides: TGCAGCGTTGACCCGGCAGGGGTAGAGACCCAGTACTTC.

This chain links TRBV29-1 with TRBJ1-1; no definite D call. This CDR3 comprises 15 residues. The germline V gene encodes CDR1 SQVTM and CDR2 ANQGSEA. Trimming took off 0 bases at V and 1 base at J, with 12 bases between the two ends. In DNA, the CDR3 is TGCAGCGTTGAAGACCCCCGGACGGCGAACACTGAAGCTTTCTTT. Translating it yields CSVEDPRTANTEAFF.